This T cell receptor beta chain appears in the sequencing data of a study of cytomegalovirus exposure and HLA in healthy donors. Study context: Prior work identified around 100 million unique TCR beta sequences in around 170 million T cells. The study, taken as a whole, reports: According to reports, the classifier identified cytomegalovirus status with high specificity and sensitivity.

Points on this clone: Its target is unknown.

Use of 60 Vbeta and 13 Jbeta primers characterized the PCR. Some clones are missing from TCRdb's copy, which holds only in-frame ones; the method was immunoSEQ multiplex PCR. This table has tens of thousands of clones, 62% appearing once. This CDR3 contains 13 residues. V lost 7 bases and J lost 3, with 12 bases in between. Per germline, CDR1 SNHLY and CDR2 FYNNEI. The specimen sequenced was PBMCs. The TCR was taken from a male donor in good health and CMV-seropositive. This rearrangement joins TRBV2 to TRBJ1-1; D is unclear. Here the CDR3 reads CASKAGEDTEAFF. Written as DNA, the CDR3 is TGTGCCAGCAAGGCTGGGGAGGACACTGAAGCTTTCTTT.